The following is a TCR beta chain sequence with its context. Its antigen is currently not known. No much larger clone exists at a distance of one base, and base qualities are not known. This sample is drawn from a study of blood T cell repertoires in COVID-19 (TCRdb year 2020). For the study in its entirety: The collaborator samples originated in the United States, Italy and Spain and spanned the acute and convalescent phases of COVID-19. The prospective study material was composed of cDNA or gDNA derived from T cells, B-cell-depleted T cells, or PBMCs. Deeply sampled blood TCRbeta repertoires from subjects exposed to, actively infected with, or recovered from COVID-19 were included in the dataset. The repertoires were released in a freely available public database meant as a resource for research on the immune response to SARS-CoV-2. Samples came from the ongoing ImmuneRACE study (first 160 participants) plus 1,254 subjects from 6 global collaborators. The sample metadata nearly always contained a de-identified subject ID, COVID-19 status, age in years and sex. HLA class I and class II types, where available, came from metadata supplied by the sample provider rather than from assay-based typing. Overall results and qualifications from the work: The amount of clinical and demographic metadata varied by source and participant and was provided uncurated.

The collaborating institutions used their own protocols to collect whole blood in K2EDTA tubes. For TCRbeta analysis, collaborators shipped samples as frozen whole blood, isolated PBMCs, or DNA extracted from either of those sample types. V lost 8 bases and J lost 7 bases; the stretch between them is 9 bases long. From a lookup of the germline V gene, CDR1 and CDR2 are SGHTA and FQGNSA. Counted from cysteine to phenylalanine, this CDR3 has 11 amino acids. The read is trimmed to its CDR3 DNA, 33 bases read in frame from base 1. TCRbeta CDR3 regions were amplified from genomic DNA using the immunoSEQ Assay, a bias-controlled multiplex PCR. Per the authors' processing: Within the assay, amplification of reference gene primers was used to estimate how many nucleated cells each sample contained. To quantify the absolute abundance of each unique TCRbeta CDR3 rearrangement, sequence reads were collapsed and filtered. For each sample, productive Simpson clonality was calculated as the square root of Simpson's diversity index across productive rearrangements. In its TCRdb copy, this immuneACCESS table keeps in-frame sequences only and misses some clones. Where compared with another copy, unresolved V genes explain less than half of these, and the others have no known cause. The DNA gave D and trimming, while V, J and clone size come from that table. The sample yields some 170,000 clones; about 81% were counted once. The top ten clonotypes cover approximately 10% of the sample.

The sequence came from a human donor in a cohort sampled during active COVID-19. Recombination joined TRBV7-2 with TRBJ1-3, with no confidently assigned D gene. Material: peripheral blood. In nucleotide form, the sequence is TGTGCCAGCTTAGCGGGGAACACCATATATTTT. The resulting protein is CASLAGNTIYF.